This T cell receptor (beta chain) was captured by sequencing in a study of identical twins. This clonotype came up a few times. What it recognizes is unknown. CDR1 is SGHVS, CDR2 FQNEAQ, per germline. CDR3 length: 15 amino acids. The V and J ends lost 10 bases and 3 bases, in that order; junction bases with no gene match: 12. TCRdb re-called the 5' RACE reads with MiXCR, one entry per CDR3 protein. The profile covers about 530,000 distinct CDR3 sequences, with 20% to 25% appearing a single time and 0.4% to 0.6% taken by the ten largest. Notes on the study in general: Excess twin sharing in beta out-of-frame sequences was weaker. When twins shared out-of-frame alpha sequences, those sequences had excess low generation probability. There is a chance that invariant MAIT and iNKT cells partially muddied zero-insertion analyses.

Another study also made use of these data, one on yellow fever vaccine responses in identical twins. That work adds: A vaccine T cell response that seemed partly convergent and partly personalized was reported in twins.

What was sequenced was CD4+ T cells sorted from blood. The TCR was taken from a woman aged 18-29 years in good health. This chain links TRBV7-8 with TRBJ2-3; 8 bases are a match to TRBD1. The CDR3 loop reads CATSRQGLKTDTQYF. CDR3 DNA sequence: TGTGCCACCTCAAGACAGGGGTTAAAGACAGATACGCAGTATTTT. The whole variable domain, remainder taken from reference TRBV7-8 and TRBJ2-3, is GAGVSQSPRYKVAKRGQDVALRCDPISGHVSLFWYQQALGQGPEFLTYFQNEAQLDKSGLPSDRFFAERPEGSVSTLKIQRTQQEDSAVYLCATSRQGLKTDTQYFGPGTRLTVL.